These T cell receptor beta chains were read from a single sample in a study of regulatory T cells in long-lasting Graves disease. Each CDR3 protein gets one entry after TCRdb re-called the multiplex PCR reads with MiXCR. Of 350,000 to 500,000 distinct CDR3 sequences in the sample, about 21% are singletons; the top ten hold roughly an eighth. The material was peripheral blood mononuclear cells (PBMCs), obtained when the disease was refractory, from a patient treated with antithyroid drugs. These receptors were obtained from a female donor with Graves disease. Both conserved end residues are part of each CDR3.

length	V	J	CDR3
14	TRBV6-5	TRBJ2-7	CASSYARGINEQYF
18	TRBV7-2	TRBJ1-6	CASSSEEYGTEYNSPLHF
15	TRBV19	TRBJ2-2	CASSIGSAGAGELFF
14	TRBV30	TRBJ1-2	CAWSSGQRYYGYTF
16	TRBV6-1	TRBJ2-3	CASSDLSSGGGDTQYF
15	TRBV18	TRBJ1-5	CASSPLPARNQPQHF
16	TRBV10-3	TRBJ2-1	CAISESILANYDEQFF
14	TRBV5-1	TRBJ2-7	CASSLLDSSYEQYF
13	TRBV27	TRBJ1-2	CASGDLQTYGYTF
11	TRBV27	TRBJ2-7	CATRDNDEQYF
12	TRBV20-1	TRBJ2-5	CSAQVNQETQYF
15	TRBV7-9	TRBJ2-2	CASSAPRANTGELFF
14	TRBV18	TRBJ2-4	CASSPAGARDIQYF
14	TRBV6-1	TRBJ2-1	CASSAQGTNNEQFF
13	TRBV9	TRBJ1-3	CASSAPGINTIYF